These 8 T cell receptor beta chains originate from one sample sequenced in a study of regulatory T cells in long-lasting Graves disease. Time point: persistent/refractory GD, antithyroid drugs over 5 years with positive TRAb. PBMC RNA was the source of the TCR library. Arm-PCR of CDR3 regions and iRepertoire HTBI primers were the basis on which TCR beta libraries were built. From the multiplex PCR reads, TCRdb called clonotypes with MiXCR, one entry per CDR3 protein. Of around 510,000 distinct CDR3 sequences detected, around 20% appear once; the ten largest clones hold 7% to 10%. Source: peripheral blood mononuclear cells (PBMCs), taken when the disease was refractory, from a patient treated with antithyroid drugs. All receptors come from a female donor with Graves disease.

V gene TRBV5-6 combines with J gene TRBJ2-7, with D maybe TRBD1 (6 bases). Germline V lookup: CDR1 SGHDT, CDR2 YYEEEE. CDR3 size: 16 residues. Between the trimmed V and J ends, which lost 4 bases and 3 bases, there was a span of 20 bases. Here the CDR3 reads CASSQYRTDSFYEQYF. CDR3 in DNA: TGTGCCAGCAGCCAGTACCGGACAGACAGTTTCTACGAGCAGTACTTC.

The chain carries TRBV5-4 and TRBJ2-3; TRBD1 matches at 8 bases. The junction had 6 bases not matched to a gene; V was cut back by 3 bases and J by 3 bases. CDR3 length: 15 amino acids. Germline loops: CDR1 SGHNT, CDR2 YYREEE (reference sequence). CDR3 sequence (DNA): TGTGCCAGCAGCTCCCGGGACAGGCGAACAGATACGCAGTATTTT. Its protein is CASSSRDRRTDTQYF.

This clonotype was seen ten or more times. This rearrangement joins TRBV7-4 to TRBJ2-7, with D uncertain. This CDR3 has 14 amino acids. Deletions cut 0 bases from V and 7 bases from J, with 13 bases between. The V gene's germline CDR1 is SGHVT and CDR2 SQSDAQ. The DNA for the CDR3 is TGTGCCAGCAGCTTAGCGCAGGATTCTAGGGAGCAGTACTTC. Protein: CASSLAQDSREQYF. Combining the CDR3 with reference TRBV7-4 and TRBJ2-7 gives the whole variable domain GAGVSQSPRYKVAKRGRDVALRCDSISGHVTLYWYRQTLGQGSEVLTYSQSDAQRDKSGRPSGRFSAERPERSVSTLKIQRTEQGDSAVYLCASSLAQDSREQYFGPGTRLTVT.

Of note for this clonotype: As the CDR3 is not closed by the conserved phenylalanine or tryptophan, this likely results from a read error. The chain joins TRBV6-5 to TRBJ2-7, with unresolved D. Trimming took off 3 bases at V and 0 bases at J, with 6 bases between the two ends. The CDR3 spans 13 residues. CDR1 is MNHEY, CDR2 SVGAGI, per germline. The CDR3 region has the DNA TGTGCCAGCAGTTATAGCAACTCCTACGAGCAGTACCTC. It is translated as CASSYSNSYEQYL.

The table lists this clonotype with a count of one. This chain uses TRBV10-2 with TRBJ1-6; D is uncertain. The CDR3 is made up of 12 amino acids. Trimming took off 2 bases at V and 9 bases at J, with 5 bases between the two ends. CDR1 and CDR2 (germline): WSHSY, SAAADI. The CDR3 is CASSEGSSPLHF. Here the CDR3 DNA reads TGCGCCAGCAGTGAGGGGTCTTCACCCCTCCACTTT.

V usage is TRBV5-1 and J usage is TRBJ2-1; D is unresolved. Between the trimmed V and J ends, which lost 4 bases and 2 bases, there was a span of 13 bases. The CDR3 length is 15 residues. CDR1 and CDR2 (germline): SGHRS, YFSETQ. The CDR3 coding sequence is TGCGCCAGCAGCCTACGACCGAATACCTACAATGAGCAGTTCTTC. Protein: CASSLRPNTYNEQFF.

A note on this clonotype: Given a much more abundant clone one base away, this may be a read error. The rearrangement links TRBV27 to TRBJ1-2, with D tentatively TRBD1 (6 bases). This CDR3 region has 15 residues. Looked up from germline, CDR1 is MNHEY and CDR2 is SMNVEV (reference sequence). CDR3 bases: TGTGCCAGCAGTCCCCGAGGGGGGGGAAACTATGGCCACACCTTC. This encodes CASSPRGGGNYGHTF.

The chain has TRBV5-1 and TRBJ2-2; 8 bases fit TRBD1. The V gene end was trimmed by 0 bases and the J gene end by 4 bases; junction bases not matched to a gene: 5. This CDR3 is built from 16 residues. CDR1 and CDR2 from the germline V gene are SGHRS and YFSETQ. This CDR3 reads CASSLGRGPSTGELFF. The CDR3 DNA sequence: TGCGCCAGCAGCTTGGGCAGGGGGCCCTCCACCGGGGAGCTGTTTTTT.